A single sample is the source of the 27 T cell receptor beta chains below, sequenced in a study of blood T cell repertoires in COVID-19. Some clones are missing from TCRdb's copy, which holds only in-frame ones; the method was immunoSEQ multiplex PCR. The sample lists 350,000 to 400,000 clones, 90% occurring once. The specimen was peripheral blood. The receptor set was obtained from a man aged 18 to 29 with active or convalescent COVID-19.

The chain couples TRBV4-3 to TRBJ1-1; 7 bases fit TRBD1. This CDR3 is 13 amino acids long. V trimming: 2 bases; J trimming: 11 bases; junction bases outside the gene matches: 8. The germline CDR1 and CDR2 sequences are LGHNA and YSLEER. The CDR3 nucleotides read TGCGCCAGCAGCCAAAGAACAGGGGATTACGCTTTCTTT. It is translated as CASSQRTGDYAFF.

The V call is TRBV7-9, the J call TRBJ1-5; 8 bases line up with TRBD1. Unmatched junction bases numbered 8, after V lost 1 base and J lost 0 bases. The germline V gene encodes CDR1 SEHNR and CDR2 FQNEAQ (reference sequence). This CDR3 has 18 residues. The CDR3 DNA reads as TGTGCCAGCAGCTTAGTTTCAGGGGGCACATATAGCAATCAGCCCCAGCATTTT. Residues: CASSLVSGGTYSNQPQHF.

The chain employs TRBV11-2 and TRBJ1-3, with 7 bases that match TRBD1. Germline V CDR1 and CDR2: SGHAT, FQNNGV. The CDR3 has 14 amino acids. V trimming: 3 bases; J trimming: 2 bases; junction bases outside the gene matches: 1. CDR3 region: CASSLGTAGNTIYF. DNA for the CDR3: TGTGCCAGCAGCTTGGGGACAGCTGGAAACACCATATATTTT.

This clone was seen only once. V and J are TRBV28 and TRBJ2-5, with TRBD1 as a possible D gene (6 bases). V lost 5 bases to trimming and J lost 3 bases, with 16 bases between them. Germline lookup yields CDR1 MDHEN and CDR2 SYDVKM. The CDR3 runs to 15 residues. The CDR3 protein is CASSGFGAGEETQYF. The CDR3 nucleotides are TGTGCCAGCAGTGGTTTTGGCGCAGGGGAAGAGACCCAGTACTTC.

The rearrangement joins TRBV4-1 to TRBJ2-3; 8 positions agree with TRBD1. CDR3 length: 17 amino acids. CDR1 is MGHRA and CDR2 is YSYEKL in the germline V gene. The V and J ends lost 0 bases and 6 bases, in that order; junction bases with no gene match: 11. Here the CDR3 DNA reads TGCGCCAGCAGCCAAGATGACCCAGGGGGCCCATTTGATACGCAGTATTTT. Its protein product is CASSQDDPGGPFDTQYF.

The chain employs TRBV4-3 and TRBJ2-5; TRBD1 is a possible D gene (7 bases). CDR3 length equals 19 residues. Germline lookup yields CDR1 LGHNA and CDR2 YSLEER. Trimming cost V 4 bases and J 1 base, with 25 bases left between them. Written as DNA, the CDR3 is TGCGCCAGCAGCCCATGGGGCAAGGAGGGGGCCACCCCCCAAGAGACCCAGTACTTC. Amino acids: CASSPWGKEGATPQETQYF.

The sample holds one count of this clone. The chain uses TRBV3-1 (or the pseudogene TRBV3-2) and TRBJ2-1; 8 bases match TRBD2. V was pared by 0 bases and J by 10 bases, with 14 bases of the junction left unmatched. CDR1 and CDR2 (germline): LGHDT, YNNKEL (reference sequence). The CDR3 spans 17 residues. The CDR3 DNA reads TGTGCCAGCAGCCAAGAGGGGATAGGCGGGGGGAGAATGGAGCAGTTCTTC. Protein: CASSQEGIGGGRMEQFF.

The chain uses TRBV4-1 and TRBJ1-2, with 7 bases matching TRBD1. The germline gives CDR1 MGHRA, CDR2 YSYEKL. The junction had 5 bases not matched to a gene; V was cut back by 2 bases and J by 8 bases. CDR3 size: 13 residues. The DNA for the CDR3 is TGCGCCAGCAGCCAAATCGGGACAGCCGGCTACACCTTC. Protein: CASSQIGTAGYTF.

This sequence joins TRBV18 and TRBJ2-3, with 7 bases identical to TRBD2. J gave up 6 bases and V 3 bases, and 6 bases lay outside the gene matches. Per germline, CDR1 KGHSH and CDR2 LQKENI. This CDR3 region has 14 residues. CDR3 in DNA: TGTGCCAGCTCACCGATGGGGGGGGAGGATACGCAGTATTTT. Its protein product is CASSPMGGEDTQYF.

The rearrangement uses TRBV6-2 or TRBV6-3 and TRBJ1-6; D is undetermined. CDR3 length: 17 residues. The germline V gene encodes CDR1 MNHEY and CDR2 SVGEGT. V was clipped by 2 bases and J by 0 bases, with 11 bases between them. The DNA of the CDR3 is TGTGCCAGCAGTTACGGGAGAAGTAGCTCCTATAATTCACCCCTCCACTTT. Protein product: CASSYGRSSSYNSPLHF.

The chain joins TRBV27 to TRBJ2-2, with D possibly TRBD2 on 7 matching bases. Trimming took 3 bases from V and 3 from J, leaving 11 bases between them. Germline values: CDR1 MNHEY, CDR2 SMNVEV (reference sequence). CDR3 length: 15 amino acids. The chain's CDR3 is CASSFGGGHTGELFF. CDR3 coding DNA: TGTGCCAGCAGTTTTGGGGGGGGCCACACCGGGGAGCTGTTTTTT.

The chain is built from TRBV29-1 and TRBJ1-3; D is unclear. The germline V and J ends were trimmed by 4 bases and 0 bases, with 7 bases remaining between them. The CDR3 totals 13 residues. The V gene's germline CDR1 is SQVTM and CDR2 ANQGSEA. The CDR3 is CSVAGFSGNTIYF. DNA for the CDR3: TGCAGCGTTGCGGGGTTCTCTGGAAACACCATATATTTT.

Points on this clone: Its ends do not fully match the called genes, so a read error is possible. The rearrangement uses TRBV6-5 and TRBJ2-5; D ambiguous. The V gene's germline CDR1 is MNHEY and CDR2 SVGAGI. The CDR3 totals 12 residues. CDR3: CASSDSRETQYF. In DNA, the CDR3 is TGTGCCAGCAGTGACTCTCGGGAGACCCAGTACTTC.

This clone has only a few counts. The V and J genes are TRBV2 and TRBJ1-1; D call uncertain. The germline gives CDR1 SNHLY, CDR2 FYNNEI. The CDR3 totals 14 residues. The V end was cut by 5 bases, the J end by 4 bases, with 14 bases between. CDR3 residues: CASSLIVPATEAFF. In DNA, the CDR3 is TGTGCCAGCAGTCTTATAGTTCCCGCCACTGAAGCTTTCTTT.

The chain uses TRBV7-2 and TRBJ2-5; D perhaps matches TRBD1 (6 bases). Germline V gene lookup returns CDR1 SGHTA and CDR2 FQGNSA. The CDR3 runs 15 residues. With 1 base removed from V and 7 bases from J, the gap between germline ends came to 16 bases. The CDR3 loop reads CASSLDPRGGGTQYF. CDR3 coding DNA: TGTGCCAGCAGCTTAGATCCCAGGGGTGGGGGGACCCAGTACTTC. The variable domain in full, with the rest retrieved from reference TRBV7-2 and TRBJ2-5, is GAGVSQSPSNKVTEKGKDVELRCDPISGHTALYWYRQSLGQGLEFLIYFQGNSAPDKSGLPSDRFSAERTGGSVSTLTIQRTQQEDSAVYLCASSLDPRGGGTQYFGPGTRLLVL.

This chain links TRBV7-9 with TRBJ1-4; the match to TRBD1 covers 9 bases. The CDR3 loop spans 15 amino acids. Germline CDR1 SEHNR, CDR2 FQNEAQ (reference sequence). V dropped 1 base and J dropped 5; count of bases not matched to a gene: 2. The CDR3 DNA sequence: TGTGCCAGCAGCTTAGGGGGGACAGGGAATGAAAAACTGTTTTTT. This codes for CASSLGGTGNEKLFF.

The chain recombines TRBV9 with TRBJ2-7, with TRBD1 matching over 10 bases. Trimming removed 2 bases from V and 4 bases from J; junction bases left unmatched: 3. CDR1 is SGDLS, CDR2 YYNGEE, per germline. The CDR3 runs to 14 residues. Written as DNA, the CDR3 is TGTGCCAGCAGCGTCGGGACAGGGGCGTACGAGCAGTACTTC. Protein product: CASSVGTGAYEQYF.

This sequence joins TRBV5-6 and TRBJ1-3; a possible D gene is TRBD1 (6 bases). CDR1 and CDR2 (germline): SGHDT, YYEEEE. CDR3 length: 17 amino acids. Trimming pared 4 bases from V and 2 bases from J, leaving 19 bases between. CDR3 protein: CASSLPGRGYTGNTIYF. The DNA for the CDR3 is TGTGCCAGCAGCCTCCCGGGCAGGGGCTATACTGGAAACACCATATATTTT.

This clone was observed a handful of times. The J gene is TRBJ2-1, the V gene TRBV19; 7 bases fit TRBD2. This CDR3 region has 14 residues. The germline V gene has CDR1 LNHDA and CDR2 SQIVND (reference sequence). The J segment lost 5 bases and the V segment lost 5 bases, leaving 6 bases of the junction unmatched. The DNA of the CDR3 is TGTGCCAGTAGTGCGACTAGCCGGAACAATGAGCAGTTCTTC. It translates to CASSATSRNNEQFF.

The chain is built from TRBV4-1 and TRBJ2-2, with TRBD2 as a possible D gene (5 bases). This CDR3 comprises 14 residues. Germline V gene lookup returns CDR1 MGHRA and CDR2 YSYEKL. Trimming shortened V by 1 base and J by 6 bases, and 9 bases separated the two germline ends. Here the CDR3 DNA reads TGCGCCAGCAGCCAAGTACTAGTCGCCGGGGAGCTGTTTTTT. Translating it yields CASSQVLVAGELFF.

Points on this clone: Germline is not matched at one junction end, which may reflect a read error. V usage is TRBV19 and J usage is TRBJ2-6, with D possibly being TRBD1 (5 bases). Germline lookup yields CDR1 LNHDA and CDR2 SQIVND (reference sequence). The CDR3 spans 20 residues. CDR3 in amino acids: CASSIWVGSRRPSGANVLTF. The CDR3 DNA is TGTGCCAGTAGTATTTGGGTCGGGTCCAGACGCCCTTCTGGGGCCAACGTGCTGACTTTC.

The chain is built from TRBV10-3 and TRBJ2-5; 9 positions match TRBD1. Germline-derived CDR1 and CDR2 are ENHRY and SYGVKD. This CDR3 contains 13 residues. The V gene end was trimmed by 6 bases and the J gene end by 2 bases; junction bases not matched to a gene: 1. The CDR3 loop is CAIRGQGQETQYF. Written as DNA, the CDR3 is TGTGCCATCAGAGGACAGGGGCAAGAGACCCAGTACTTC.

The chain links TRBV15 to TRBJ1-2; a weak D match, TRBD1 (6 bases). The CDR3 is made up of 17 amino acids. Per the germline V gene, CDR1 is LNHNV and CDR2 is YYDKDF (reference sequence). V shed 0 bases and J shed 2 bases, with 16 bases lying between them. This CDR3 is CATSRDRVGGGNYGYTF. CDR3 coding DNA: TGTGCCACCAGCAGAGATAGGGTCGGTGGGGGCAACTATGGCTACACCTTC.

This chain links TRBV12-3 or TRBV12-4 with TRBJ1-5, with TRBD1 identical over 8 bases. This CDR3 is 13 amino acids long. With V trimmed by 6 bases and J by 9 bases, 7 bases remained unmatched. The DNA of the CDR3 is TGTGCCAGCAGCTGGACAGGGAGGACGCCCCAGCATTTT. Encoded protein: CASSWTGRTPQHF.

The chain has TRBV6-5 and TRBJ1-2, with D hard to call. Trimming stripped 2 bases from V and 7 bases from J, with 11 bases between. The V gene's germline CDR1 is MNHEY and CDR2 SVGAGI. This CDR3 is built from 13 residues. CDR3 sequence: CASSYPAGGGYTF. In DNA, the CDR3 is TGTGCCAGCAGTTACCCGGCAGGTGGTGGCTACACCTTC.

The chain combines TRBV11-3 with TRBJ2-1; 12 nucleotides match TRBD2. CDR3 length: 16 residues. Germline-derived CDR1 and CDR2 are SGHNT and YENEEA. V shed 6 bases, J shed 7 bases, and the junction held 10 bases outside the gene matches. DNA of the CDR3: TGTGCCAGCAGTCCCGGACTAGCGGGGTATCGGAATGAGCAGTTCTTC. Its translation is CASSPGLAGYRNEQFF.

The V gene is TRBV6-2 or TRBV6-3, the J gene TRBJ2-1; 8 bases map to TRBD2. The CDR3 loop spans 16 amino acids. CDR1 is MNHEY, CDR2 SVGEGT, per germline. Trimming cost V 4 bases and J 8 bases; bases outside gene matches: 13. The chain's CDR3 is CASSLPMGLGHDEQFF. In DNA form, the CDR3 reads TGTGCCAGCAGTTTACCCATGGGACTAGGACACGATGAGCAGTTCTTC.